This entry concerns a single TCR beta chain. The data stem from a study of blood T cell repertoires in COVID-19. Study-wide context: Samples representing acute and convalescent COVID-19 were sourced from the United States, Italy and Spain. Sources were T cells, B-cell-depleted T cells, or PBMCs; the material itself was cDNA or gDNA.

Per the study methods: Scientists estimated how many nucleated cells there were by amplifying reference gene primers. Here immunoSEQ multiplex PCR was the method, and the copy in TCRdb shows in-frame clones only, minus some. That table supplies the V and J calls and clone size; D and trimming were determined from the DNA. The sample lists over 90,000 clones, approximately 84% occurring once. CDR1 and CDR2 from the germline V gene are SGHRS and YFSETQ. The trim removed 4 bases at V and 4 bases at J, leaving 13 bases unmatched. The CDR3 consists of 19 residues. The sample consisted of peripheral blood. The receptor's source is a man aged 40-55 years with active or convalescent COVID-19. J is TRBJ2-2 and V is TRBV5-1; 13 bases align to TRBD2. The CDR3 DNA reads as TGCGCCAGCAGCCGTGCCCGGACTAGCGGGGGTCCCCCCACCGGGGAGCTGTTTTTT. This sequence encodes CASSRARTSGGPPTGELFF.